The rows below give T cell receptor beta chains drawn from one sample of a study of T cell responses to AZD1222 COVID-19 vaccine. Using immunoSEQ multiplex PCR, the repertoire was profiled, and TCRdb retains in-frame clones only, with some absent. The table lists roughly 180,000 clones, 94% of them singletons. Source: peripheral blood, taken on day 0 of AZD1222 vaccination. The receptors here all came from an adult in good health. Both conserved end residues are part of each CDR3. A D gene is named only where the DNA matches it firmly. Where a row states a size, it is once, few, many or the class of an expanded clone; other rows omit it.

v_gene	j_gene	d_gene	abundance	CDR3nt	CDR3aa
TRBV12-3/TRBV12-4	TRBJ1-1	-	-	TGTGCCAGCACGCGGGGACCGAACACTGAAGCTTTCTTT	CASTRGPNTEAFF
TRBV28	TRBJ2-5	TRBD2	-	TGTGCCAGCATCCCGGGTGCGGGAGGGAAGGAGACCCAGTACTTC	CASIPGAGGKETQYF
TRBV27	TRBJ1-6	-	-	TGTGCCAGCCGTACTCCCAGTGATCTTCAAGATTCACCCCTCCACTTT	CASRTPSDLQDSPLHF
TRBV19	TRBJ1-2	-	-	TGTGCCAGTACCGGGGGGAATTTTAACTATGGCTACACCTTC	CASTGGNFNYGYTF
TRBV28	TRBJ1-5	-	-	TGTGCCAGCAGAAGAGACAGACCCAATCAGCCCCAGCATTTT	CASRRDRPNQPQHF
TRBV5-1	TRBJ1-4	-	-	TGCGCCAGCAGCTTGGAGGGCCAGGGGGAAAAACTGTTTTTT	CASSLEGQGEKLFF
TRBV19	TRBJ1-6	-	-	TGTGCCAGTAGTATCACAGTAAATTCACCCCTCCACTTT	CASSITVNSPLHF
TRBV3-1/TRBV3-2	TRBJ2-2	-	-	TGTGCCAGCAGCTCCAAGGCGGGGACCGGGGAGCTGTTTTTT	CASSSKAGTGELFF
TRBV27	TRBJ2-5	TRBD2	-	TGTGCCAGCAAACTCAGGGCGTCTAGCGGAGAGACCCAGTACTTC	CASKLRASSGETQYF
TRBV6-2/TRBV6-3	TRBJ1-2	-	-	TGTGCCAGCAGTTACTCGTCCGAGGGGAGCTATGGCTACACCTTC	CASSYSSEGSYGYTF
TRBV19	TRBJ1-5	-	-	TGTGCCAGTACTAAACAGGGCAATCAGCCCCAGCATTTT	CASTKQGNQPQHF
TRBV10-3	TRBJ1-2	-	once	TGTGCCATCAGTGTTAATACTAACTATGGCTACACCTTC	CAISVNTNYGYTF
TRBV9	TRBJ2-2	-	-	TGTGCCAGCAGCGTAGGCCCGCAGGGGAACGGCGGGGAGCTGTTTTTT	CASSVGPQGNGGELFF
TRBV6-5	TRBJ1-2	-	-	TGTGCCAGCAGTCCCGGGCGCGGCTACACCTTC	CASSPGRGYTF
TRBV24-1	TRBJ2-3	-	-	TGTGCCACCAGTGATTCTCAAACTAGCATCGATACGCAGTATTTT	CATSDSQTSIDTQYF
TRBV4-2	TRBJ1-3	-	-	TGTGCCAGCAGCCAAAAAGGGGGCTCTGGAAACACCATATATTTT	CASSQKGGSGNTIYF
TRBV6-5	TRBJ1-1	TRBD1	once	TGTGCCAGCAGTTACTCTCGACAGGGGAGCTCCACTGAAGCTTTCTTT	CASSYSRQGSSTEAFF
TRBV6-4	TRBJ1-2	-	few	TGTGCCAGCAGTCAGGGAGAGGACTATGGCTACACCTTC	CASSQGEDYGYTF
TRBV28	TRBJ1-5	TRBD1	-	TGTGCCAGCACCCAACCCGGGACAGCAATTAATCAGCCCCAGCATTTT	CASTQPGTAINQPQHF
TRBV4-1	TRBJ1-3	-	-	TGCGCCAGCAGCCAGGATAGCGGTTTTGGAAACACCATATATTTT	CASSQDSGFGNTIYF
TRBV14	TRBJ2-1	-	-	TGTGCCAGCAGCCAAGGCAGCTACAATGAGCAGTTCTTC	CASSQGSYNEQFF
TRBV3-1/TRBV3-2	TRBJ1-3	-	-	TGTGCCAGCAGCCAAGTTTCGGGACCGCAAAACACCATATATTTT	CASSQVSGPQNTIYF
TRBV30	TRBJ1-2	TRBD1	once	TGTGCCTGGATTAATCATTACAGGGGTCTCAGGGGCTACACCTTC	CAWINHYRGLRGYTF
TRBV15	TRBJ1-1	TRBD1	-	TGTGCCATCCCTGGGACAGGGATGAACACTGAAGCTTTCTTT	CAIPGTGMNTEAFF
TRBV5-1	TRBJ2-1	TRBD2	-	TGCGCCAGCTCCGGACTAGCGGGACGCAATGAGCAGTTCTTC	CASSGLAGRNEQFF
TRBV7-9	TRBJ2-7	-	-	TGTGCCAGCGGAAGGACAGAGACGTTATACGAGCAGTACTTC	CASGRTETLYEQYF
TRBV23-1	TRBJ1-1	-	-	TGCGCCAGCAGTCAACCAAACACTGAAGCTTTCTTT	CASSQPNTEAFF
TRBV28	TRBJ1-5	-	-	TGTGCCAGCAGGAGCCTCCGCCCGCAGGCCGGACGGGAGCCCCAGCATTTT	CASRSLRPQAGREPQHF
TRBV4-1	TRBJ1-1	-	-	TGCGCCAGCAGCCATCTACCAGGTAAACCGAACACTGAAGCTTTCTTT	CASSHLPGKPNTEAFF
TRBV5-1	TRBJ1-1	-	-	TGCGCCAGCAGCACCCAGGGCAGTAACACTGAAGCTTTCTTT	CASSTQGSNTEAFF
TRBV11-2	TRBJ1-2	-	-	TGTGCCAGCAGCTCACACTCCCCGGATGGCTACACCTTC	CASSSHSPDGYTF
TRBV11-2	TRBJ1-1	-	-	TGTGCCAGCAGCTGCTATAATCACTGGGAAGTGAACACTGAAGCTTTCTTT	CASSCYNHWEVNTEAFF
TRBV30	TRBJ1-4	-	once	TGTGCCTGGAGTGTGGGGGGACGGGTTGGCGAAAAACTGTTTTTT	CAWSVGGRVGEKLFF
TRBV29-1	TRBJ1-1	-	few	TGCAGCGCGCAACGGATGAACACTGAAGCTTTCTTT	CSAQRMNTEAFF
TRBV12-3/TRBV12-4	TRBJ1-1	-	-	TGTGCCAGCAGCGGACGGGGGAACACTGAAGCTTTCTTT	CASSGRGNTEAFF
TRBV9	TRBJ2-1	TRBD2	-	TGTGCCAGCAGCCCAATCCTGACTAGCGGGTACAATGAGCAGTTCTTC	CASSPILTSGYNEQFF
TRBV5-1	TRBJ2-5	TRBD1	-	TGCGCCAGCAGCTTGGTAAGAGGATTTGTAGGCCGGGACAGGGAGGCAAAGACCCAGTACTTC	CASSLVRGFVGRDREAKTQYF
TRBV18	TRBJ2-2	-	-	TGTGCCAGCTCACCACGGCCGGTCACCGGGGAGCTGTTTTTT	CASSPRPVTGELFF
TRBV10-3	TRBJ1-2	-	-	TGTGCCATCAGTGAGTCTGGGGTAGGGTATGGCTACACCTTC	CAISESGVGYGYTF
TRBV10-1	TRBJ1-4	-	-	TGCGCCAGCAGTGCAAACATCGTCAGGGACGGTGAGGTGTTTTTT	CASSANIVRDGEVFF
TRBV4-1	TRBJ2-1	-	once	TGCGCCAGCAGCAAAATTCCACCAGACTACAGCCCGGAGTTCTTC	CASSKIPPDYSPEFF
TRBV6-4	TRBJ2-2	TRBD2	once	TGTGCCAGCGGCAGACTAGCTCGCAAGACCGGGGAGCTGTTTTTT	CASGRLARKTGELFF
TRBV12-5	TRBJ1-1	-	-	TGTGCTAGTGGTTCGACAGGACTGAACACTGAAGCTTTCTTT	CASGSTGLNTEAFF
TRBV19	TRBJ1-4	-	-	TGTGCCAGTAGTCTGACATCCCCCGGGGAAAAACTGTTTTTT	CASSLTSPGEKLFF
TRBV5-1	TRBJ1-1	-	-	TGCGCCACCGCGACGGGGGATCCACACGTAGGGAACACTGAAGCTTTCTTT	CATATGDPHVGNTEAFF
TRBV6-5	TRBJ2-7	-	-	TGTGCCCCACCCCCAATAGCGGTTAGCTCCTACGAGCAGTACTTC	CAPPPIAVSSYEQYF
TRBV6-6	TRBJ2-2	TRBD2	-	TGTGCCAGCACCGGGGGAGGGAGCACCGGGGAGCTGTTTTTT	CASTGGGSTGELFF
TRBV6-5	TRBJ2-5	TRBD1	-	TGTGCCAGCAGTTACTCTATCAACAGGGGGGAGACCCAGTACTTC	CASSYSINRGETQYF
TRBV5-1	TRBJ2-5	-	-	TGCGCCAGCAGCGGGGCAGGGGGGGGGTCGGAGACCCAGTACTTC	CASSGAGGGSETQYF
TRBV28	TRBJ1-4	-	-	TGTGCCAGCAGTTTAGAGGGGGTCCCTACTAATGAAAAACTGTTTTTT	CASSLEGVPTNEKLFF
TRBV5-4	TRBJ2-7	-	-	TGTGCCAGCAGCTGGGACCAATACGAGCAGTACTTC	CASSWDQYEQYF
TRBV6-5	TRBJ2-7	TRBD1	-	TGTGCCAGCAGTTTCCGGGACAGGGGGATCTACGAGCAGTACTTC	CASSFRDRGIYEQYF
TRBV5-4	TRBJ1-2	-	-	TGTGCCAGCAGCCCCAGCGGGGAGGTCGCTTATCGCTACACCTTC	CASSPSGEVAYRYTF
TRBV25-1	TRBJ2-7	TRBD1	-	TGTGCCAGCAGTGGTGGGACAGGGTGGTACGAGCAGTACTTC	CASSGGTGWYEQYF
TRBV7-8	TRBJ2-7	-	-	TGTGCCAGCAGCTCAGGACCCCGGATAAGCTACGAGCAGTACTTC	CASSSGPRISYEQYF
TRBV7-3	TRBJ1-2	TRBD1	-	TGTGCCAGCAGCCCCGACGGGACAGGGTCGGGTGGCTACACCTTC	CASSPDGTGSGGYTF
TRBV27	TRBJ1-5	-	-	TGTGCCAGCAGTTCTTACCCAGGGGCTCAGCCCCAGCATTTT	CASSSYPGAQPQHF
TRBV3-1/TRBV3-2	TRBJ1-3	-	-	TGTGCCAGCAGCCAAGTTAGGACCGCCTCTGGAAACACCATATATTTT	CASSQVRTASGNTIYF
TRBV28	TRBJ1-1	-	-	TGTGCCAGCAGCTATTCGGGGGGCGGGAACACTGAAGCTTTCTTT	CASSYSGGGNTEAFF